This T cell receptor beta chain came from a study of blood T cell repertoires in COVID-19. The assay was immunoSEQ multiplex PCR, and TCRdb's table has in-frame clones only and misses some. The repertoire holds 200,000 to 250,000 clones, with 70% to 90% as singletons. Trimming stripped 4 bases from V and 4 bases from J, with 11 bases between. The CDR3 sequence is 13 residues long. Germline CDR1 reads SGHRS; CDR2 reads YFSETQ. The TCR originated in a man aged 35-49 years with acute or convalescent COVID-19. The rearrangement links TRBV5-1 to TRBJ1-1, with D perhaps TRBD1 (5 bases). The sample taken for sequencing was peripheral blood. The CDR3 sequence: CASSQWGGTEAFF. The CDR3 DNA sequence: TGCGCCAGCAGCCAATGGGGGGGCACTGAAGCTTTCTTT.